The rows below give T cell receptor beta chains drawn from one sample of a study of blood T cell repertoires in COVID-19. Repertoires were generated with immunoSEQ multiplex PCR, while TCRdb's copy carries only in-frame clones and drops some. The sample has approximately 210,000 clones; about 89% are singletons. The sequenced material came from peripheral blood. These receptors came from a middle-aged woman with acute or convalescent COVID-19. The CDR3 runs from the conserved cysteine through the conserved F or W. Size is stated for part of the rows, as once, few or many counts, or as a class when the clone is expanded.

clone_size,v_call,j_call,cdr3_aa
.,TRBV12-5,TRBJ1-1,CASGSAAGGTEAFF
.,TRBV5-8,TRBJ1-2,CASSAPGQGKIYGYTF
.,TRBV24-1,TRBJ1-1,CATRSGGNTEAFF
.,TRBV29-1,TRBJ1-1,CSVTLYSGDTEAFF
.,TRBV4-1,TRBJ2-1,CASSQDRGDRRGMGQFF
.,TRBV7-2,TRBJ1-2,CASSPSRGQGYTF
.,TRBV7-8,TRBJ2-6,CASSLDSLSGANVLTF
once,TRBV2,TRBJ2-1,CASSAGTANEQFF
.,TRBV5-4,TRBJ1-1,CASSLAGHTNTEAFF
.,TRBV9,TRBJ1-1,CASSPITGNTEAFF
few,TRBV7-8,TRBJ2-1,CASSPVPGNNEQFF
.,TRBV6-6,TRBJ1-3,CASSPTIGSGNTIYF
.,TRBV19,TRBJ1-2,CASSIGSMFDRRVGGYTF
.,TRBV7-9,TRBJ1-1,CASSGTGGNTEAFF
once,TRBV4-1,TRBJ1-6,CASSRSPLTGKDSPLHF
.,TRBV6-5,TRBJ1-2,CASSYSQGYGYTF
.,TRBV5-6,TRBJ1-3,CASSLVGAIFSGNTIYF
.,TRBV7-2,TRBJ1-5,CASSLTGSSQPQHF
.,TRBV19,TRBJ1-1,CASSIQRDRGNTEAFF
few,TRBV2,TRBJ1-6,CASSGSNSPLHF
.,TRBV4-1,TRBJ2-1,CASSQETEWASSYNEQFF
.,TRBV4-2,TRBJ1-6,CASSRYLTGTESSYNSPLHF
.,TRBV2,TRBJ2-5,CASSEVLGQALETQYF
once,TRBV14,TRBJ1-2,CASSHLDRGQHGYTF
.,TRBV7-2,TRBJ1-2,CASSLSGGYGYTF
.,TRBV25-1,TRBJ1-2,CASRGDTGTGFGYTF
.,TRBV5-1,TRBJ2-3,CASTPIAGSTDTQYF
.,TRBV6-5,TRBJ1-3,CASSGASGNTIYF
.,TRBV9,TRBJ2-3,CASSAPLAGVMDTQYF
.,TRBV7-3,TRBJ1-1,CASSLRGRGTEAFF
.,TRBV11-2,TRBJ1-5,CASSPGLNQPQHF
many,TRBV10-3,TRBJ2-2,CAISGTGQNTGELFF
.,TRBV30,TRBJ2-3,CAWSQAFTDTQYF
.,TRBV11-2,TRBJ2-3,CASSYRVGDTQYF
.,TRBV6-6,TRBJ2-5,CASSYSGGPQETQYF
.,TRBV19,TRBJ1-3,CASRPDRGRNTIYF
few,TRBV12-3/TRBV12-4,TRBJ1-1,CASSDGTGAEAFF
.,TRBV3-1/TRBV3-2,TRBJ1-4,CASSLPGTDDEKLFF
once,TRBV7-2,TRBJ1-2,CASSLFEGNRLFYGYTF
.,TRBV19,TRBJ1-1,CASSIVPGGRTEAFF
.,TRBV27,TRBJ2-6,CASSSYGLGAGANVLTF
.,TRBV9,TRBJ1-2,CASSAPANYGYTF
.,TRBV2,TRBJ1-2,CASIKNYGYTF
.,TRBV19,TRBJ2-1,CASRAGGTGHNEQFF
.,TRBV5-4,TRBJ1-1,CASSFYGQLNTEAFF
.,TRBV5-5,TRBJ1-4,CASSSDPTGTEKLFF
.,TRBV29-1,TRBJ2-5,CSVGPHDRVGETQYF
.,TRBV28,TRBJ2-3,CASSSTSGAPRAQYF
.,TRBV6-5,TRBJ2-3,CASSTGGASTDTQYF
.,TRBV7-9,TRBJ1-2,CASSLDRGANGYTF
.,TRBV27,TRBJ1-3,CASSRDSNSGNTIYF
.,TRBV19,TRBJ2-1,CASRRRATGSYNEQFF
.,TRBV19,TRBJ2-1,CASSIDHYHRRNYNEQFF
.,TRBV18,TRBJ1-5,CASSPPMRGWDNQPQHF
.,TRBV5-1,TRBJ1-2,CASSLTTVNYGYTF
.,TRBV11-2,TRBJ2-1,CASSPDNEQFF
.,TRBV5-1,TRBJ2-1,CASSLSTGGSYNEQFF
.,TRBV5-4,TRBJ1-1,CASSWTGVNTEAFF
.,TRBV19,TRBJ1-1,CASSKGPGGVSTEAFF